This TCR beta chain was observed in a study of T cells in severe cutaneous drug reactions (dated by TCRdb to about 2019). With regard to the full study: Recruitment took place between about 2010 and 2018, drawing patients from Taiwan, Thailand and a European registry network. Only patients with a probable or definite SJS/TEN or DRESS diagnosis by RegiSCAR criteria were enrolled. The Naranjo algorithm and the ALDEN drug causality algorithm were used to assign the culprit drug. Biological samples, such as blister fluids/cells and PBMC, were collected from patients during the acute or recovery stage. Single-cell sequencing, quantitative PCR validation, functional assays and transgenic mouse experiments were combined with bulk TCR sequencing. To build the libraries, iRepertoire multiplex PCR was used, and the authors pointed to a comparison in which iRepertoire and 5' RACE methods, with or without UMI, captured abundant clonotypes similarly. Study-wide findings and limitations: CBZ-SJS/TEN patients showed strongly increased TRBV12-4 usage, with averages of roughly 30% in blister cells and about 5% in PBMC. Although undetectable or scarce in tolerant-control and healthy-donor PBMC, a public TCRbeta CDR3 was found in all seven CBZ-SJS/TEN blister samples, at a mean of approximately 14%. Whether the public TCR generalizes to SJS/TEN caused by other drugs was noted by the authors as still needing further study.

According to the germline V gene (reference sequence), CDR1 reads SEHNR and CDR2 reads FQNEAQ. From the cysteine through the phenylalanine, the CDR3 covers 11 amino acids. No DNA appears here. Sequencing was performed on donors who were patients with carbamazepine-induced Stevens-Johnson syndrome or toxic epidermal necrolysis (CBZ-SJS/TEN). The peripheral blood repertoires were taken from CBZ-SJS/TEN patients of two origins, 4 or 5 Han Chinese and about six European. To search for drug-specific clonotypes, the T cell receptor repertoires of patients with drug-induced severe cutaneous adverse reactions were profiled by next-generation sequencing. The RNA source was either peripheral blood mononuclear cells or blister cells from skin lesions. Library preparation used the iRepertoire multiplex PCR system with TCR subtype-specific primers for both bulk and single-cell sequencing. Multiplex PCR using primers aimed at the V, D and J gene regions produced the bulk TCR beta libraries. Roughly 95-550 ng of RNA per sample served as input for bulk TCR library preparation. An Illumina MiSeq was used to sequence bulk TCR beta amplicons. The study's own analysis went as follows. Sample misassignments and low-quality sequencing reads were filtered out during quality control steps. CDR3 was defined as the amino acids lying between the Y[YFLI]C motif of the V-gene and the [FW]GXGT motif of the J-segment. CDR3 clonotypes and TRBV and TRBJ gene assignments were based on the IMGT database. For each sample, TRBV expression was normalized against the mean for the same gene in PBMC from 44 healthy donors. TCRdb reprocessed the reads, reporting each CDR3 protein sequence once and no DNA. These V and J calls rely on TCRdb rather than the paper's analysis. This sample's clone table shows approximately 20,000 distinct CDR3 sequences. Of the sample, under 8.5% falls within the top ten clones.

Notes on this clonotype: What this receptor recognizes is not known.

Specimen: PBMCs. The chain is made from TRBV7-9 and TRBJ1-2; TCRdb lists TRBD1, though no DNA is available to test this call. The receptor comes from a human donor with toxic epidermal necrolysis, a severe cutaneous drug reaction. The CDR3 in this case is CASSGAYGITF. The full variable domain, with segments outside the CDR3 supplied by the reference TRBV7-9 and TRBJ1-2 proteins, appears as DTGVSQNPRHKITKRGQNVTFRCDPISEHNRLYWYRQTLGQGPEFLTYFQNEAQLEKSRLLSDRFSAERPKGSFSTLEIQRTEQGDSAMYLCASSGAYGITFGSGTRLTVV.